The clone carrying this T cell receptor (beta chain) was observed at least ten times. Its cognate antigen is unknown. The data originate from a study of CD8 T cells in ankylosing spondylitis. General observations from the study: Disease-linked clones were CD8+ and relatively rare in peripheral blood. A motif of fewer than ten highly homologous TCR beta variants was seen as apparently characteristic of ankylosing spondylitis blood.

Making use of molecular barcodes, quantitative 5'-RACE generated TCR beta libraries. One entry per CDR3 protein, called by TCRdb with MiXCR from the 5' RACE reads. Of about 800,000 distinct CDR3 sequences in the sample, about 10% were seen once. The sample comprised blood, either unsorted or a sorted T cell fraction (not recorded which). The sequence was obtained from a male donor with ankylosing spondylitis.

Here the CDR3 reads CASRTRGFVQETQYF. CDR3 DNA sequence: TGTGCCAGCAGGACCCGGGGCTTCGTCCAAGAGACCCAGTACTTC. The chain uses TRBV6-1 and TRBJ2-5; D is tentatively TRBD1 or TRBD2 (5 bases each). The CDR3 runs to 15 residues. The V end was cut by 6 bases, the J end by 1 base, with 15 bases between. CDR1 and CDR2 from the germline V gene are MNHNS and SASEGT.